This T cell receptor beta chain came from a study of control samples from healthy donors and cancer patients. Here immunoSEQ multiplex PCR was the method, and the copy in TCRdb shows in-frame clones only, minus some. The sample shows approximately 170,000 clones, 88% of them seen only once. This CDR3 contains 15 residues. Germline loops: CDR1 WSHSY, CDR2 SAAADI. V was pared by 0 bases and J by 3 bases, with 6 bases between. The sequenced material came from blood. The sequence was obtained from a woman aged 30 to 39 in good health. This chain joins TRBV10-2 and TRBJ1-6; no clear D gene. The CDR3 DNA reads as TGCGCCAGCAGTGAGTCCGAGAACTATAATTCACCCCTCCACTTT. Its protein product is CASSESENYNSPLHF.